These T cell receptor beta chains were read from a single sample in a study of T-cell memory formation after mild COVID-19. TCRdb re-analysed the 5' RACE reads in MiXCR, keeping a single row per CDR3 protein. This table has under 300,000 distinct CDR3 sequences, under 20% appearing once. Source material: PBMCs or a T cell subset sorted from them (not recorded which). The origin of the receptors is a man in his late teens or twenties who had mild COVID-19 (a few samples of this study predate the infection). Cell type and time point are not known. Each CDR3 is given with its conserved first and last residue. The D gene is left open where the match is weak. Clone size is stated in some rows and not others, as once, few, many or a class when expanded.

cdr3_aa: CASSYSIMRGKGYEQYF
cdr3_nt: TGTGCCAGCAGTTACTCGATTATGCGGGGCAAGGGCTACGAGCAGTACTTC
j_call: TRBJ2-7
v_call: TRBV6-2/TRBV6-3
d_call: -
cdr3_length: 17
clone_size: -

cdr3_aa: CASSIQGLDTQYF
cdr3_nt: TGTGCCAGCAGCATCCAGGGATTAGATACGCAGTATTTT
j_call: TRBJ2-3
v_call: TRBV7-3
d_call: -
cdr3_length: 13
clone_size: many

cdr3_aa: CSASFRPGIDSPLHF
cdr3_nt: TGCAGTGCTAGTTTCCGGCCAGGGATTGATTCACCCCTCCACTTT
j_call: TRBJ1-6
v_call: TRBV20-1
d_call: -
cdr3_length: 15
clone_size: few

cdr3_aa: CASHSRGGNTIYF
cdr3_nt: TGTGCCAGCCATTCCAGGGGCGGAAACACCATATATTTT
j_call: TRBJ1-3
v_call: TRBV5-5
d_call: -
cdr3_length: 13
clone_size: -

cdr3_aa: CASRRQINTEAFF
cdr3_nt: TGTGCCAGCAGGCGACAGATAAACACTGAAGCTTTCTTT
j_call: TRBJ1-1
v_call: TRBV6-5
d_call: -
cdr3_length: 13
clone_size: few

cdr3_aa: CASTFVGTSTDTQYF
cdr3_nt: TGTGCCAGCACCTTCGTAGGGACTAGCACAGATACGCAGTATTTT
j_call: TRBJ2-3
v_call: TRBV7-8
d_call: -
cdr3_length: 15
clone_size: few

cdr3_aa: CASSISNNSPLHF
cdr3_nt: TGTGCCAGCAGCATTAGCAATAATTCACCCCTCCACTTT
j_call: TRBJ1-6
v_call: TRBV6-5
d_call: -
cdr3_length: 13
clone_size: -

cdr3_aa: CASSLGGGITDTQYF
cdr3_nt: TGTGCCAGCAGCTTAGGCGGGGGGATCACAGATACGCAGTATTTT
j_call: TRBJ2-3
v_call: TRBV7-2
d_call: TRBD2
cdr3_length: 15
clone_size: few

cdr3_aa: CASSRRLAVSYEQYF
cdr3_nt: TGTGCCAGCAGCCGGCGACTAGCGGTCTCCTACGAGCAGTACTTC
j_call: TRBJ2-7
v_call: TRBV14
d_call: TRBD2
cdr3_length: 15
clone_size: -

cdr3_aa: CASSRRDPGELFF
cdr3_nt: TGTGCCAGCAGTCGCAGGGACCCCGGGGAGCTGTTTTTT
j_call: TRBJ2-2
v_call: TRBV12-3/TRBV12-4
d_call: -
cdr3_length: 13
clone_size: -

cdr3_aa: CASSYSSWTLGQETQYF
cdr3_nt: TGTGCCAGCAGTTACTCTTCCTGGACCCTCGGGCAAGAGACCCAGTACTTC
j_call: TRBJ2-5
v_call: TRBV6-6
d_call: -
cdr3_length: 17
clone_size: -

cdr3_aa: CASGSGRDTQYF
cdr3_nt: TGCGCCAGCGGCTCCGGTCGAGATACGCAGTATTTT
j_call: TRBJ2-3
v_call: TRBV10-1
d_call: -
cdr3_length: 12
clone_size: -

cdr3_aa: CASSLGGAVAFF
cdr3_nt: TGTGCCAGCAGCTTAGGAGGTGCCGTGGCTTTCTTT
j_call: TRBJ1-1
v_call: TRBV7-9
d_call: -
cdr3_length: 12
clone_size: few

cdr3_aa: CASSLRQSPGGYTF
cdr3_nt: TGTGCCAGCAGCTTAAGGCAGTCCCCCGGTGGCTACACCTTC
j_call: TRBJ1-2
v_call: TRBV7-8
d_call: -
cdr3_length: 14
clone_size: few

cdr3_aa: CSAQERARGQPQHF
cdr3_nt: TGCAGTGCCCAGGAGAGGGCGCGTGGTCAGCCCCAGCATTTT
j_call: TRBJ1-5
v_call: TRBV20-1
d_call: -
cdr3_length: 14
clone_size: few

cdr3_aa: CATSEGTSAGYGYTF
cdr3_nt: TGTGCCACCAGTGAAGGAACATCGGCTGGGTATGGCTACACCTTC
j_call: TRBJ1-2
v_call: TRBV24-1
d_call: -
cdr3_length: 15
clone_size: -

cdr3_aa: CASTTPPAVIQYF
cdr3_nt: TGTGCCAGCACCACCCCCCCCGCCGTCATTCAGTACTTC
j_call: TRBJ2-4
v_call: TRBV27
d_call: -
cdr3_length: 13
clone_size: -

cdr3_aa: CSVLWGTSGYEQYF
cdr3_nt: TGCAGCGTCTTATGGGGGACTAGCGGGTACGAGCAGTACTTC
j_call: TRBJ2-7
v_call: TRBV29-1
d_call: TRBD2
cdr3_length: 14
clone_size: -

cdr3_aa: CASRPDRGLYGYTF
cdr3_nt: TGCGCCAGCAGGCCCGACAGGGGGCTCTATGGCTACACCTTC
j_call: TRBJ1-2
v_call: TRBV4-1
d_call: TRBD1
cdr3_length: 14
clone_size: -

cdr3_aa: CASSPSVAPSYEQYF
cdr3_nt: TGTGCCAGCTCACCCTCGGTGGCTCCTTCCTACGAGCAGTACTTC
j_call: TRBJ2-7
v_call: TRBV18
d_call: -
cdr3_length: 15
clone_size: -

cdr3_aa: CASSYSTGRDSPLHF
cdr3_nt: TGTGCCAGCAGTTACTCGACAGGGCGGGATTCACCCCTCCACTTT
j_call: TRBJ1-6
v_call: TRBV6-5
d_call: TRBD1
cdr3_length: 15
clone_size: -

cdr3_aa: CASTSFKEKLFF
cdr3_nt: TGTGCCAGTACATCGTTCAAGGAAAAACTGTTTTTT
j_call: TRBJ1-4
v_call: TRBV19
d_call: -
cdr3_length: 12
clone_size: few

cdr3_aa: CASSPVAGGSYEQYF
cdr3_nt: TGCGCCAGCAGCCCAGTGGCGGGGGGATCCTACGAGCAGTACTTC
j_call: TRBJ2-7
v_call: TRBV4-1
d_call: TRBD2
cdr3_length: 15
clone_size: -

cdr3_aa: CASSWGAHTDTQYF
cdr3_nt: TGTGCCAGCAGCTGGGGCGCACACACAGATACGCAGTATTTT
j_call: TRBJ2-3
v_call: TRBV7-9
d_call: -
cdr3_length: 14
clone_size: -

cdr3_aa: CARRFNTGELFF
cdr3_nt: TGTGCCAGAAGGTTCAACACCGGGGAGCTGTTTTTT
j_call: TRBJ2-2
v_call: TRBV4-2
d_call: -
cdr3_length: 12
clone_size: -

cdr3_aa: CSAKVQGSTDTQYF
cdr3_nt: TGCAGTGCCAAAGTACAGGGGAGCACAGATACGCAGTATTTT
j_call: TRBJ2-3
v_call: TRBV20-1
d_call: TRBD1
cdr3_length: 14
clone_size: few

cdr3_aa: CASSLYAGGGETQYF
cdr3_nt: TGTGCCAGCAGCTTATACGCAGGGGGCGGAGAGACCCAGTACTTC
j_call: TRBJ2-5
v_call: TRBV7-2
d_call: TRBD1
cdr3_length: 15
clone_size: few

cdr3_aa: CASSRMGGQGYNEQFF
cdr3_nt: TGTGCCAGCAGCCGAATGGGGGGGCAAGGTTACAATGAGCAGTTCTTC
j_call: TRBJ2-1
v_call: TRBV7-8
d_call: -
cdr3_length: 16
clone_size: -

cdr3_aa: CAISPTGVLVYNSPLHF
cdr3_nt: TGTGCCATCAGCCCCACGGGGGTCCTCGTCTATAATTCACCCCTCCACTTT
j_call: TRBJ1-6
v_call: TRBV10-3
d_call: -
cdr3_length: 17
clone_size: -

cdr3_aa: CASRSGRQETQYF
cdr3_nt: TGTGCCAGCAGGTCGGGGCGACAAGAGACCCAGTACTTC
j_call: TRBJ2-5
v_call: TRBV7-2
d_call: -
cdr3_length: 13
clone_size: -

cdr3_aa: CASGPMETQYF
cdr3_nt: TGTGCTAGTGGTCCAATGGAGACCCAGTACTTC
j_call: TRBJ2-5
v_call: TRBV12-5
d_call: -
cdr3_length: 11
clone_size: -

cdr3_aa: CASSPETYSGANVLTF
cdr3_nt: TGTGCCAGCAGCCCCGAGACGTACTCTGGGGCCAACGTCCTGACTTTC
j_call: TRBJ2-6
v_call: TRBV9
d_call: -
cdr3_length: 16
clone_size: -

cdr3_aa: CSATPEWGGIGQPQHF
cdr3_nt: TGCAGTGCTACCCCCGAATGGGGAGGTATTGGTCAGCCCCAGCATTTT
j_call: TRBJ1-5
v_call: TRBV20-1
d_call: -
cdr3_length: 16
clone_size: few

cdr3_aa: CASSLSKGETQYF
cdr3_nt: TGTGCCAGCAGCTTATCAAAAGGGGAGACCCAGTACTTC
j_call: TRBJ2-5
v_call: TRBV5-4
d_call: -
cdr3_length: 13
clone_size: -

cdr3_aa: CASSHPDRTQYF
cdr3_nt: TGCGCCAGCAGCCACCCAGACAGAACCCAGTACTTC
j_call: TRBJ2-5
v_call: TRBV4-1
d_call: -
cdr3_length: 12
clone_size: few

cdr3_aa: CASSRDDTGQGYGYTF
cdr3_nt: TGTGCCAGCAGCCGAGATGACACCGGACAGGGCTATGGCTACACCTTC
j_call: TRBJ1-2
v_call: TRBV3-1
d_call: TRBD1
cdr3_length: 16
clone_size: -